These 27 T cell receptor beta chains came from one sample sequenced in a study of low-dose radiotherapy and immunotherapy resistance in tumors. TRAV- and TRBV-specific primers were used for first-strand cDNA, which covered alpha and beta chains. TCR amplification involved roughly 21 PCR cycles with a constant-region primer and V-primer adapter. TCRdb reprocessed the reads via MiXCR and lists one record per CDR3 protein. There are tens of thousands of distinct CDR3 sequences in the sample; about 18% occur only once, and over 2.5% lies in the top ten. Specified time point: before trial treatment. This specimen was PBMCs, taken before treatment. The source is a male donor with prostate cancer.

By its share, this clonotype is medium-sized. This chain links TRBV5-6 with TRBJ2-3; D tentatively fits TRBD1 or TRBD2 (5 bases each). V lost 4 bases and J 2 bases, leaving 14 bases between the germline ends. Germline lookup yields CDR1 SGHDT and CDR2 YYEEEE. The CDR3 is 15 amino acids. The CDR3 loop is CASSQGPSATDTQYF. CDR3 sequence (DNA): TGTGCCAGCAGCCAGGGACCGTCCGCCACAGATACGCAGTATTTT. Combining the CDR3 with reference TRBV5-6 and TRBJ2-3 gives the whole variable domain DAGVTQSPTHLIKTRGQQVTLRCSPKSGHDTVSWYQQALGQGPQFIFQYYEEEERQRGNFPDRFSGHQFPNYSSELNVNALLLGDSALYLCASSQGPSATDTQYFGPGTRLTVL.

There are many counts of this clonotype. The chain links TRBV27 to TRBJ1-1; 7 nucleotides match TRBD1. V lost 7 bases, J lost 3 bases, and 8 bases stayed unmatched. Germline CDR1 reads MNHEY; CDR2 reads SMNVEV (reference sequence). The CDR3 extends over 14 amino acids. CDR3 amino acids: CASNRQGPDTEAFF. Written as DNA, the CDR3 is TGTGCCAGCAACCGACAGGGTCCGGACACTGAAGCTTTCTTT.

This clonotype was picked up many times. The chain links TRBV11-2 to TRBJ2-5; D possibly corresponds to TRBD2 (5 bases). Trimming took 7 bases from V and 2 from J, leaving 14 bases between them. Germline V gives CDR1 SGHAT, CDR2 FQNNGV. The CDR3 loop spans 14 amino acids. The CDR3 sequence: CASTLWERQETQYF. The CDR3 nucleotides read TGTGCCAGCACCCTATGGGAGCGGCAAGAGACCCAGTACTTC.

The chain couples TRBV5-4 to TRBJ2-2; D is ambiguous. Germline values: CDR1 SGHNT, CDR2 YYREEE (reference sequence). There are 16 residues in the CDR3. V lost 3 bases and J lost 4, with 16 bases in between. The CDR3 DNA sequence: TGTGCCAGCAGCTCTCCAAGGGATCGGATCACCGGGGAGCTGTTTTTT. It encodes CASSSPRDRITGELFF.

This clonotype turned up a few times. V is TRBV20-1 and J is TRBJ2-7; 8 positions match TRBD2. Losses at the gene ends were 0 bases for V and 0 bases for J; bases not matched to a gene: 7. Germline V gene lookup returns CDR1 DFQATT and CDR2 SNEGSKA (reference sequence). The CDR3 sequence is 16 residues long. The CDR3 sequence: CSARDFRSGSSYEQYF. The CDR3 DNA reads TGCAGTGCTAGAGACTTTCGAAGCGGGAGCTCCTACGAGCAGTACTTC.

This clonotype was counted ten times or more. The chain recombines TRBV6-5 with TRBJ1-2, with 9 bases matching TRBD1. This CDR3 contains 15 residues. J was trimmed by 8 bases and V by 5 bases; bases with no gene match: 12. The germline V gene has CDR1 MNHEY and CDR2 SVGAGI. The CDR3 DNA is TGTGCCAGCAGTACCCCGGGACAGGGCTTTGGGGGCTACACCTTC. It encodes CASSTPGQGFGGYTF.

This clonotype was observed at least ten times. This chain uses TRBV20-1 with TRBJ2-2; tentative D call: TRBD2 (6 bases). Per the germline V gene, CDR1 is DFQATT and CDR2 is SNEGSKA (reference sequence). The CDR3 has 14 residues. V lost 5 bases and J 6 bases, leaving 16 bases between the germline ends. In DNA, the CDR3 is TGCAGTGCTCCGCTACCGGGGGAGGCCGGGGAGCTGTTTTTT. Translation gives CSAPLPGEAGELFF.

Ten or more counts support this clonotype. The rearrangement joins TRBV7-9 to TRBJ2-1; D remains ambiguous. This CDR3 is built from 12 residues. Trimming took off 1 base at V and 8 bases at J, with 6 bases between the two ends. The V gene's germline CDR1 is SEHNR and CDR2 FQNEAQ (reference sequence). The CDR3 sequence is CASSLDGDEQFF. CDR3 bases: TGTGCCAGCAGCTTAGATGGAGATGAGCAGTTCTTC.

This clonotype occurred many times. V and J are TRBV7-9 and TRBJ1-6, with D unresolved. Germline V gene data show CDR1 as SEHNR and CDR2 as FQNEAQ (reference sequence). The CDR3 sequence is 17 residues long. V lost 0 bases and J 0 bases, leaving 9 bases between the germline ends. Here the CDR3 DNA reads TGTGCCAGCAGCTTAGCACAGTTTGGCTCCTATAATTCACCCCTCCACTTT. Its translation: CASSLAQFGSYNSPLHF.

This clonotype was found many times. CDR3 in amino acids: CASSLGSAGSETQYF. CDR3 DNA sequence: TGTGCCAGCAGCTTAGGTTCGGCGGGTTCGGAGACCCAGTACTTC. This chain joins TRBV5-4 and TRBJ2-5; D may be TRBD2 (5 bases). The CDR3 is 15 residues long. The germline V and J ends were trimmed by 2 bases and 5 bases, with 16 bases remaining between them. In germline, CDR1 is SGHNT, CDR2 YYREEE (reference sequence).

This clonotype was seen at least ten times. The J gene is TRBJ2-1, the V gene TRBV19; 12 bases are shared with TRBD2. The V gene end was trimmed by 1 base and the J gene end by 2 bases; junction bases not matched to a gene: 3. Germline loops: CDR1 LNHDA, CDR2 SQIVND (reference sequence). This CDR3 is 17 amino acids long. The CDR3 DNA reads TGTGCCAGTAGTATAGCTTCTAGCGGGGGGGCCTACAATGAGCAGTTCTTC. As protein: CASSIASSGGAYNEQFF.

This clonotype was counted ten times or more. This sequence joins TRBV29-1 and TRBJ1-3, with 8 bases lining up with TRBD1. CDR3 length: 15 residues. Unmatched junction bases numbered 10, after V lost 6 bases and J lost 3 bases. Germline V CDR1 and CDR2: SQVTM, ANQGSEA. Here the CDR3 reads CSVGFDRGGGNTIYF. In nucleotides, the CDR3 is TGCAGCGTAGGGTTCGACAGGGGAGGTGGAAACACCATATATTTT.

The chain links TRBV28 to TRBJ1-5, with TRBD1 matching over 8 bases. The CDR3 is 16 residues long. CDR1 and CDR2 from the germline V gene are MDHEN and SYDVKM. V lost 5 bases to trimming and J lost 6 bases; unmatched junction nucleotides: 12. The CDR3 DNA follows: TGTGCCAGCAGTCCGTTTGGCAGGGGGCTGTTTCAGCCCCAGCATTTT. Translation gives CASSPFGRGLFQPQHF.

The sample holds a few counts of this clonotype. The chain uses TRBV30 and TRBJ1-2; weak D call: TRBD1 (5 bases). CDR1 GTSNPN and CDR2 SVGIG come from the germline V gene (reference sequence). The CDR3 length is 16 residues. V dropped 4 bases and J dropped 4 bases, with 22 bases sitting between them. DNA for the CDR3: TGTGCCTGGACCAACTACGGACACCGGACCCTCTATGGCTACACCTTC. This encodes CAWTNYGHRTLYGYTF. Full variable domain (outside the CDR3, taken from reference TRBV30 and TRBJ1-2): SQTIHQWPATLVQPVGSPLSLECTVEGTSNPNLYWYRQAAGRGLQLLFYSVGIGQISSEVPQNLSASRPQDRQFILSSKKLLLSDSGFYLCAWTNYGHRTLYGYTFGSGTRLTVV.

The chain employs TRBV7-2 and TRBJ2-2; D is ambiguous. CDR1 SGHTA and CDR2 FQGNSA come from the germline V gene. Between the trimmed V and J ends, which lost 5 bases and 4 bases, there was a span of 5 bases. CDR3 length: 12 amino acids. CDR3: CASSRFTGELFF. The CDR3 nucleotides are TGTGCCAGCAGCCGCTTCACCGGGGAGCTGTTTTTT.

This clonotype was found many times. The rearrangement uses TRBV14 and TRBJ1-1; 9 nucleotides match TRBD1. V was clipped by 5 bases and J by 3 bases; unmatched bases: 4. The CDR3 sequence is 14 residues long. CDR1 is SGHDN, CDR2 FVKESK, per germline. The chain's CDR3 is CASSGDRADTEAFF. The DNA for the CDR3 is TGTGCCAGCAGCGGGGACAGGGCGGACACTGAAGCTTTCTTT.

This clonotype was seen repeatedly, ten times or more. The V gene is TRBV20-1, the J gene TRBJ1-5; D ambiguous. Trimming stripped 3 bases from V and 5 bases from J, with 8 bases between. Germline CDR1 DFQATT, CDR2 SNEGSKA (reference sequence). CDR3 size: 12 residues. CDR3 region: CSAREGDQPQHF. The CDR3 region has the DNA TGCAGTGCTAGGGAGGGAGATCAGCCCCAGCATTTT.

This clonotype occurred many times. V is TRBV20-1 and J is TRBJ1-2; D unclear. V shed 5 bases and J shed 3 bases, with 13 bases lying between them. CDR1 DFQATT and CDR2 SNEGSKA come from the germline V gene (reference sequence). CDR3 size: 13 residues. The CDR3 spells CSARRTEDYGYTF. CDR3 DNA: TGCAGTGCTCGACGGACGGAAGACTATGGCTACACCTTC.

At least ten counts were recorded for this clonotype. This chain joins TRBV19 and TRBJ2-1; maybe TRBD2 (6 bases). This CDR3 spans 17 amino acids. The V end was cut by 6 bases, the J end by 1 base, with 19 bases between. Germline values: CDR1 LNHDA, CDR2 SQIVND (reference sequence). CDR3: CASRFSGYGKSYNEQFF. The CDR3 DNA is TGTGCCAGTAGGTTTAGCGGTTATGGGAAATCCTACAATGAGCAGTTCTTC.

The V gene is TRBV5-1, the J gene TRBJ2-7; no definite D call. CDR1 is SGHRS, CDR2 YFSETQ, per germline. With 4 bases removed from V and 4 bases from J, the gap between germline ends came to 12 bases. The CDR3 runs to 13 residues. In nucleotides, the CDR3 is TGCGCCAGCAGCCCGTTCGGCGAGTACGAGCAGTACTTC. It yields the protein CASSPFGEYEQYF.

This clonotype was counted ten times or more. This chain uses TRBV6-2 or TRBV6-3 with TRBJ2-1; D may be TRBD2 (5 bases). Trimming stripped 6 bases from V and 10 bases from J, with 22 bases between. This CDR3 has 15 residues. Germline-derived CDR1 and CDR2 are MNHEY and SVGEGT. The CDR3 DNA reads as TGTGCCAGCAGCCTCCCGCAAGACTCCTCGGGGGAGCAGTTCTTC. Amino acid sequence: CASSLPQDSSGEQFF.

This clonotype was detected many times. The gene calls are TRBV11-2 and TRBJ2-1; 11 bases fit TRBD2. The CDR3 has 16 residues. V shed 8 bases and J 5 bases; nucleotides not matched to a gene: 11. Per the germline V gene, CDR1 is SGHAT and CDR2 is FQNNGV. This chain's CDR3 is CASCSSGGALNNEQFF. CDR3 nucleotide sequence: TGTGCCAGCTGTAGTAGCGGGGGGGCCTTGAACAATGAGCAGTTCTTC.

This clonotype showed up many times. J is TRBJ1-4 and V is TRBV6-2 or TRBV6-3, with 9 positions matching TRBD1. Trimming at V came to 6 bases and at J to 8 bases, leaving 7 bases not matched to a gene. The CDR3 consists of 14 residues. Germline CDR1 MNHEY, CDR2 SVGEGT. CDR3 nucleotides: TGTGCCAGCAGCCACCGGGACAGGGCCGAAAAACTGTTTTTT. Its protein is CASSHRDRAEKLFF.

The sample holds many counts of this clonotype. This chain joins TRBV5-4 and TRBJ2-7, with 8 bases lining up with TRBD1. CDR1 is SGHNT and CDR2 is YYREEE in the germline V gene (reference sequence). The CDR3 sequence is 14 residues long. Trimming took 3 bases from V and 3 from J; bases not matched to a gene: 5. CDR3 protein: CASSSGQGNYEQYF. For the CDR3, the DNA is TGTGCCAGCAGCTCCGGACAGGGCAACTACGAGCAGTACTTC.

This clonotype showed up just once. The CDR3 region has the DNA TGCAGCGTTGCTGCCGGGGGGAACACAGATACGCAGTATTTT. Its protein is CSVAAGGNTDTQYF. The chain has TRBV29-1 and TRBJ2-3, with 7 bases lining up with TRBD2. This CDR3 region has 14 residues. Losses at the gene ends were 4 bases for V and 2 bases for J; bases not matched to a gene: 6. CDR1 SQVTM and CDR2 ANQGSEA come from the germline V gene.

This clonotype came up many times. The chain couples TRBV23-1 to TRBJ1-5; no reliable D call. TRBV23-1 is sorted into the ORF group, with uncertain function. V was trimmed by 0 bases and J by 1 base, leaving 10 bases between them. The CDR3 has 16 amino acids. As DNA, the CDR3 is TGCGCCAGCAGTCAATCGGGAACAATCAGCAATCAGCCCCAGCATTTT. Amino acids: CASSQSGTISNQPQHF.

Notes on this clonotype: A read error is likely here: a far larger clone is one base away. This rearrangement joins TRBV10-3 to TRBJ2-1; TRBD2 aligns across 10 bases. Per germline, CDR1 ENHRY and CDR2 SYGVKD. The V segment lost 6 bases and the J segment 10 bases; nucleotides outside the gene matches: 12. CDR3 length equals 15 residues. CDR3: CAIRIERGGSYEQFF. The CDR3 nucleotides read TGTGCCATCAGGATAGAGCGGGGGGGCTCCTACGAGCAGTTCTTC.